Sequencing of this T cell receptor (beta chain) was carried out in a study of blood T cell repertoires in COVID-19. Background on the study: Spain, Italy and the United States supplied samples that represented acute and convalescent COVID-19. PBMCs, B-cell-depleted T cells, or T cells provided the cDNA or gDNA that made up the material.

Germline V gives CDR1 MNHEY, CDR2 SVGAGI. The CDR3 contains 13 residues. V was shortened by 6 bases and J by 8 bases, with 16 bases between the two germline ends. In the original analysis: Amplifying reference gene primers gave estimates of nucleated cell counts. Clones were read by immunoSEQ multiplex PCR, and TCRdb kept only the in-frame ones, dropping some. Clone size and the V and J calls come from that table; the DNA yielded D and trimming. This sample has 90,000 to 120,000 clones, with roughly 88% found just once. The TCR sequence derives from a human donor in a cohort sampled during active COVID-19. The material sequenced was peripheral blood. The chain has TRBV6-5 and TRBJ1-2; D gene uncertain. The CDR3 spells CASSKVISGGYTF. The DNA of the CDR3 is TGTGCCAGCAGCAAGGTTATTTCGGGGGGCTACACCTTC.